The clone carrying this TCR beta chain is medium-sized. Its antigen is not known. Via MiXCR, TCRdb re-called the 5' RACE reads, giving one row per CDR3 protein. Among roughly 60,000 distinct CDR3 sequences listed, around 10% were seen once. These data originate in a study of neurological immune-mediated disorders. Overall study findings and caveats: The most TCR clonal expansion was seen in HTLV-1-associated myelopathy, and the least was seen in multiple sclerosis, which fell below healthy controls. The expanded clones of different subjects shared no CDR3 amino acid sequences (suggesting private repertoires in all groups).

The healthy controls volunteered at a blood bank in Maryland, USA. Stored at -80 C, 2 million PBMCs were the source of the unsorted libraries. The CDR3 length is 14 residues. Germline CDR1 and CDR2: SGHTA and FQGNSA. Between the trimmed V and J ends, which lost 3 bases and 2 bases, there was a span of 10 bases. The sequenced sample consisted of PBMCs. This clonotype originated in a man between 60 and 70 years old in good health. The chain joins TRBV7-2 to TRBJ1-1, with D possibly matching TRBD1 (6 bases). The DNA for the CDR3 is TGTGCCAGCAGCTTCGGACAGTCAAACACTGAAGCTTTCTTT. This translates into CASSFGQSNTEAFF.